This T cell receptor (beta chain) was recorded in a study of tumor-infiltrating lymphocytes in primary liver carcinoma. Study background: All lesions had stage T1-T3 N0M0 and roughly 4 to 11 cm widths.

Synthesis of TCR beta cDNA was carried out from 450 to 500 ng total RNA with a constant-region primer. ARM-PCR, slightly modified, supplied the TCR beta libraries through three nested multiplex PCR rounds. PCR rounds one and two used TRBV1-TRBV30 forward primers with a C-beta reverse primer for about 9 cycles each. TCRdb called the multiplex PCR reads again in MiXCR, with one record for every CDR3 protein. The top ten clones hold roughly 13% of a sample with around 71,000 distinct CDR3 sequences, about two thirds of them seen once. As for this clonotype: Its antigen is as yet unknown.

General study results and limits: Tumor specimens were characterized by a significantly higher top-250-clone fraction than blood (p = 0.039).

The CDR3 covers 12 residues. V shed 6 bases and J shed 8 bases, with 11 bases lying between them. Germline V gene lookup returns CDR1 MDHEN and CDR2 SYDVKM. Unsorted bulk tissue, about 19-30 mg of it, served as the source for co-extraction of RNA and DNA. In every tumor sample, viable tumor cells made up over 80%. Sequenced input: liver tumor tissue from sampling region 4. Described subset: tumor region T4, right-lateral pole. The receptor was derived from a woman aged 55-75 years with primary liver carcinoma and hepatitis B virus infection. The chain couples TRBV28 to TRBJ1-5, with D unresolved. CDR3: CASRVGNKPQHF. CDR3 nucleotide sequence: TGTGCCAGCAGAGTGGGAAATAAGCCCCAGCATTTT.